Detailed here is one T cell receptor beta chain. Its target antigen remains unknown. Base quality data are lacking; no much larger clone is found one base away. TCRbeta CDR3 regions were amplified from genomic DNA by means of the immunoSEQ Assay, a bias-controlled multiplex PCR. The authors processed their data as follows. The number of nucleated cells in each sample was estimated by amplification of reference gene primers within the assay. To quantify the absolute abundance of each unique TCRbeta CDR3 rearrangement, sequence reads were collapsed and filtered. Productive Simpson clonality was computed per sample as the square root of Simpson's diversity index over productive rearrangements. Entries here come from immuneACCESS through TCRdb and include only in-frame sequences with V and J called. Some clones fail to appear in such tables; in the studies checked, an unresolved V gene covers under half of the shortfall, and the cause of the remainder is unknown. V and J calls and clone size are copied from that table; D and trimming were computed from the DNA. Recorded for this sample are fewer than 80,000 clones; roughly 92% of them occurred a single time. 5.5% to 6.5% of the sample is held by the ten biggest clonotypes.

The data originate from a study of blood T cell repertoires in COVID-19 (TCRdb year 2020). Notes on the research overall: Samples covering the acute and convalescent phases of COVID-19 were provided by collaborators in the United States, Italy and Spain. Where available, HLA class I and class II types were taken from metadata supplied by the sample provider and were not determined by assay-based typing. Samples came from the ongoing ImmuneRACE study (first 160 participants) plus 1,254 subjects from 6 global collaborators. Nearly every sample came with metadata listing a de-identified subject ID, COVID-19 status, age in years and sex. Deeply sampled blood TCRbeta repertoires from subjects exposed to, actively infected with, or recovered from COVID-19 were included in the dataset. The repertoires were released in a freely available public database meant as a resource for research on the immune response to SARS-CoV-2. The prospective study material was composed of cDNA or gDNA derived from T cells, B-cell-depleted T cells, or PBMCs.

Collaborating institutions collected whole blood in K2EDTA tubes following their own protocols. For TCRbeta analysis, collaborators shipped samples as frozen whole blood, isolated PBMCs, or DNA extracted from either of those sample types. On the study overall, not on this receptor specifically: The amount of clinical and demographic metadata varied by source and participant and was provided uncurated.

Measured from the cysteine to the phenylalanine, the CDR3 is 16 residues long. The read is trimmed to its CDR3 DNA, 48 bases read in frame from base 1. V has 5 bases trimmed and J has 11 bases trimmed; junction bases matching no gene number 21. Per the germline V gene, SGHTA is the CDR1 and FQGTGA is the CDR2. The sequenced material came from peripheral blood. The sequence is built from TRBV7-3 and TRBJ2-7; 7 middle bases align to TRBD1. The receptor's source is a human donor in a cohort sampled during active COVID-19. The bases are TGTGCCAGCAGCCTAAGAACGCGTATCGTGACAGGGTCAGAGTACTTC. Translated, this is CASSLRTRIVTGSEYF.